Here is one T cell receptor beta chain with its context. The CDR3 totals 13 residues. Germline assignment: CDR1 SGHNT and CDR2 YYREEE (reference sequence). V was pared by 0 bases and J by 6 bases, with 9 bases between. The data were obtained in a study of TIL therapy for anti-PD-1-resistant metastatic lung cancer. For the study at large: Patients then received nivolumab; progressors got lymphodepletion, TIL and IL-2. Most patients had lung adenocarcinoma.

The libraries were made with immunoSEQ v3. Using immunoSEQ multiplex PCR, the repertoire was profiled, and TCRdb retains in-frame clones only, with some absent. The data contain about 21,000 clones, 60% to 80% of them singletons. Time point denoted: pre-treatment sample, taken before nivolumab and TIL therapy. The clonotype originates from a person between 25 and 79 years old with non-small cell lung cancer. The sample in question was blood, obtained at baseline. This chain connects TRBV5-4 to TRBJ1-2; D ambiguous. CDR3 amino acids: CASSLGPVNGYTF. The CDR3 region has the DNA TGTGCCAGCAGCTTGGGGCCAGTAAATGGCTACACCTTC.